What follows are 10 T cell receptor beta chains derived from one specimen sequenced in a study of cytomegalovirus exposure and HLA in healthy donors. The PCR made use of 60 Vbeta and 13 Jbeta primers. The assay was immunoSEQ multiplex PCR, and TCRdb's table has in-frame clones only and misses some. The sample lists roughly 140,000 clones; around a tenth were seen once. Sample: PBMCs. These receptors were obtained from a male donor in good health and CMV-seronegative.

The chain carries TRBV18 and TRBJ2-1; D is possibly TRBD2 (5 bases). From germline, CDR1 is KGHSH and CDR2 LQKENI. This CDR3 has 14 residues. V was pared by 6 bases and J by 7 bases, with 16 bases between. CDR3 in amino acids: CASSLASLTNEQFF. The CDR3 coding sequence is TGTGCCAGCTCGCTAGCATCTCTGACAAATGAGCAGTTCTTC.

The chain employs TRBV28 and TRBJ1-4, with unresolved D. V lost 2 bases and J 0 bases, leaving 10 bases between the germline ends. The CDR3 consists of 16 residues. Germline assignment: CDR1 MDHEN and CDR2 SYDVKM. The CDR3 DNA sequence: TGTGCCAGCAGTTTAGGGCACAGTGCAACTAATGAAAAACTGTTTTTT. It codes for CASSLGHSATNEKLFF.

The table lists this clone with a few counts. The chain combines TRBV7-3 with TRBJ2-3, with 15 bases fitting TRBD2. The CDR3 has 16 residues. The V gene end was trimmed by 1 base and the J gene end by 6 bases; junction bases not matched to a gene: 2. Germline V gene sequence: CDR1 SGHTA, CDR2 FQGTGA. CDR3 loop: CASSLRTSGGADTQYF. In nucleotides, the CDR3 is TGTGCCAGCAGCTTAAGGACTAGCGGGGGGGCGGATACGCAGTATTTT.

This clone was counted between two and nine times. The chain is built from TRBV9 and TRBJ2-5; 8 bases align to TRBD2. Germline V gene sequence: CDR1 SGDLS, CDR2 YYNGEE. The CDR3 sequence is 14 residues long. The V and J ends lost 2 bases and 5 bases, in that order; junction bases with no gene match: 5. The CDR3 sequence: CASSVLGGGETQYF. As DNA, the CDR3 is TGTGCCAGCAGCGTCTTGGGCGGGGGGGAGACCCAGTACTTC.

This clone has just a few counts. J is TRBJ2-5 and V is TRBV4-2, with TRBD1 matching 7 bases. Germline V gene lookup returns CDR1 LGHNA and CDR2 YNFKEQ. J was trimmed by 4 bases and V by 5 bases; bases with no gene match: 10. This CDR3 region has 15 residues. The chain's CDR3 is CASSSRDSGGETQYF. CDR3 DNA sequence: TGTGCCAGCAGCTCCCGGGACAGCGGCGGAGAGACCCAGTACTTC.

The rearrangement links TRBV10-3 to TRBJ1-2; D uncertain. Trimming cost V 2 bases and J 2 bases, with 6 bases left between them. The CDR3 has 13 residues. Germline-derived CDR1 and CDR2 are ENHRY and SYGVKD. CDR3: CAISEQQNYGYTF. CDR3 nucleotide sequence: TGTGCCATCAGTGAGCAACAAAACTATGGCTACACCTTC.

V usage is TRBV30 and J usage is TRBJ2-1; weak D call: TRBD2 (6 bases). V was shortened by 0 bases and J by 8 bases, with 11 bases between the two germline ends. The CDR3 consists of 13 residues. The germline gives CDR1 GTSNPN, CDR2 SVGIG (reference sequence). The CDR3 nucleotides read TGTGCCTGGAGTGTAACGGGCGGGGATGAGCAGTTCTTC. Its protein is CAWSVTGGDEQFF.

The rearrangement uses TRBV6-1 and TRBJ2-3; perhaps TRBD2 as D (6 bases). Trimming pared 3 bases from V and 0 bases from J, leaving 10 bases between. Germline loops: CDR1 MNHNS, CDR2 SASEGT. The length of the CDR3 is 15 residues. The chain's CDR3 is CASSDVSGSTDTQYF. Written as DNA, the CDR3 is TGTGCCAGCAGTGATGTTAGCGGTAGCACAGATACGCAGTATTTT.

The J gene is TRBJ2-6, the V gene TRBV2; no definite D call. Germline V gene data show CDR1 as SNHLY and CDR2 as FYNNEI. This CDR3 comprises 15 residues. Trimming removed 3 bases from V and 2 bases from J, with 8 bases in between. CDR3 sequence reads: CASSEELTGANVLTF. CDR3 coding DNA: TGTGCCAGCAGTGAGGAGTTAACTGGGGCCAACGTCCTGACTTTC.

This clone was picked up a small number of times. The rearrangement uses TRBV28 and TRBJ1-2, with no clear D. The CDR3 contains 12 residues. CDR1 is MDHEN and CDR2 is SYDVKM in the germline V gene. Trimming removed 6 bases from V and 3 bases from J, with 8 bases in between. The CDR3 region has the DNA TGTGCCAGCAGGCCCGGAGACTATGGCTACACCTTC. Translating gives CASRPGDYGYTF.